Listed below are T cell receptor beta chains from one sample, sequenced in a study of identical twins. TCRdb reanalysed the 5' RACE reads using MiXCR and keeps one entry per CDR3 protein. In the table there are about 200,000 distinct CDR3 sequences, approximately 9% of which are singletons. The sequenced sample was memory (CD45RO+) T cells sorted from blood. The receptors here all came from a young woman in good health. The CDR3 runs from the conserved cysteine through the conserved F or W. Each record gives: D gene, clone size, V gene, J gene, CDR3 length, CDR3 protein, CDR3 DNA. The D gene is left open where the match is weak. Rows give clone size only sometimes, using once, few, many, or a class for an expanded clone.

>TRBD1|few|TRBV12-3/TRBV12-4|TRBJ1-1|14
CASSLQGEDTEAFF
TGTGCCAGCAGTCTTCAGGGGGAGGACACTGAAGCTTTCTTT
>TRBD2|few|TRBV20-1|TRBJ2-7|14
CSATGLGGIHEQYF
TGCAGTGCTACCGGACTAGGTGGTATTCACGAGCAGTACTTC
>TRBD1|.|TRBV6-4|TRBJ2-1|14
CASSDGPGGNEQFF
TGTGCCAGCAGTGACGGTCCAGGGGGCAATGAGCAGTTCTTC
>.|many|TRBV29-1|TRBJ2-6|14
CSVGSGSGANVLTF
TGCAGCGTTGGTTCGGGATCTGGGGCCAACGTCCTGACTTTC
>.|many|TRBV15|TRBJ2-7|12
CATSGVNYEQYF
TGTGCCACCAGCGGGGTTAACTACGAGCAGTACTTC
>.|many|TRBV12-3/TRBV12-4|TRBJ2-1|15
CASSLTAGTYNEQFF
TGTGCCAGCAGCCTGACAGCGGGGACATACAATGAGCAGTTCTTC
>TRBD2|once|TRBV30|TRBJ2-3|15
CAWIEGGRAADTQYF
TGTGCCTGGATCGAGGGCGGGAGGGCCGCAGATACGCAGTATTTT
>.|.|TRBV6-1|TRBJ2-1|18
CASKRGGYSISSYNEQFF
TGTGCCAGCAAGAGAGGGGGATATTCGATCAGCTCCTACAATGAGCAGTTCTTC
>.|many|TRBV7-2|TRBJ2-7|14
CASSPLGVTYEQYF
TGTGCCAGCAGCCCGCTGGGAGTGACGTACGAGCAGTACTTC
>.|few|TRBV11-3|TRBJ2-5|16
CASSLEWGTEQETQYF
TGTGCCAGCAGCTTAGAATGGGGGACCGAACAAGAGACCCAGTACTTC
>TRBD2|few|TRBV11-2|TRBJ2-2|14
CASSLDGGTGELFF
TGTGCCAGCAGCTTAGACGGGGGGACCGGGGAGCTGTTTTTT
>.|.|TRBV29-1|TRBJ2-3|15
CSGQKGQLYTDTQYF
TGCAGCGGGCAAAAAGGACAGCTTTACACAGATACGCAGTATTTT
>.|few|TRBV20-1|TRBJ2-3|15
CSASRPGVSTDTQYF
TGCAGTGCCAGCCGGCCGGGGGTTAGCACAGATACGCAGTATTTT
>.|many|TRBV29-1|TRBJ1-4|14
CSVARGTTNEKLFF
TGCAGCGTCGCCCGGGGGACCACTAATGAAAAACTGTTTTTT
>TRBD1|few|TRBV6-1|TRBJ2-3|16
CASTEDSGQGADTQYF
TGTGCCAGCACAGAAGATTCGGGACAGGGGGCAGATACGCAGTATTTT
>.|few|TRBV11-2|TRBJ1-2|14
CASSSLRGTNGYTF
TGTGCCAGCAGCTCGCTTCGTGGGACGAATGGCTACACCTTC
>TRBD1|.|TRBV7-9|TRBJ2-7|15
CASSIPGQATYEQYF
TGTGCCAGCAGCATACCGGGACAGGCTACCTACGAGCAGTACTTC
>.|.|TRBV20-1|TRBJ1-1|14
CSARGRQAWAEAFF
TGCAGTGCTAGAGGACGCCAGGCCTGGGCTGAAGCTTTCTTT
>TRBD2|many|TRBV27|TRBJ2-2|12
CASRGGTRELFF
TGTGCCAGCAGGGGGGGGACCAGGGAGCTGTTTTTT
>.|many|TRBV20-1|TRBJ1-4|15
CSARLAGTLNEKLFF
TGCAGTGCTAGACTGGCAGGGACTTTGAATGAAAAACTGTTTTTT
>.|.|TRBV29-1|TRBJ2-5|10
CSVESETQYF
TGCAGCGTTGAATCGGAGACCCAGTACTTC
>.|few|TRBV20-1|TRBJ1-2|10
CSASTQYYTF
TGCAGTGCTAGTACACAGTACTACACCTTC
>.|.|TRBV10-3|TRBJ2-3|18
CATLNFVNPGSRTDTQYF
TGTGCCACCCTCAACTTCGTAAATCCGGGCTCACGGACAGATACGCAGTATTTT
>.|.|TRBV2|TRBJ2-1|11
CASIDNRVLDF
TGTGCCAGCATAGATAACAGGGTCCTGGACTTC
>.|few|TRBV6-2/TRBV6-3|TRBJ1-1|12
CASRDYNTEAFF
TGTGCCAGCAGGGATTATAACACTGAAGCTTTCTTT
>.|many|TRBV5-1|TRBJ2-5|14
CASSLEWGQETQYF
TGCGCCAGCAGCTTGGAGTGGGGCCAAGAGACCCAGTACTTC
>.|few|TRBV4-1|TRBJ1-6|13
CASSQYTDSPLHF
TGCGCCAGCAGCCAATACACTGATTCACCCCTCCACTTT